The 20 T cell receptor beta chains below all came from one sample that was sequenced in a study of shared clonotypes between healthy human individuals. TCRdb's table, derived via immunoSEQ multiplex PCR, lists solely in-frame clones and lacks some. In the table there are 1 million to 1.2 million clones, around three quarters of which are singletons. Sequenced sample: memory CD4+ T cells from PBMCs. The sample's subset: CD45RA-negative fraction. Source of these receptors: a man between 18 and 29 years old in good health. Some clones in this sample may be carry-over from other donors' samples.

This clone was counted at least ten times. This chain uses TRBV14 with TRBJ2-7; no reliable D call. In germline, CDR1 is SGHDN, CDR2 FVKESK. V was shortened by 1 base and J by 5 bases, with 15 bases between the two germline ends. This CDR3 is built from 15 residues. This chain's CDR3 is CASSQVRVEDDEQYF. DNA of the CDR3: TGTGCCAGCAGCCAAGTTAGGGTAGAGGACGACGAGCAGTACTTC.

V usage is TRBV4-3 and J usage is TRBJ2-7; D is perhaps TRBD1 (6 bases). This CDR3 has 13 residues. Trimming removed 2 bases from V and 7 bases from J, with 12 bases in between. Germline V gene lookup returns CDR1 LGHNA and CDR2 YSLEER. CDR3 DNA: TGCGCCAGCAGCCAAAGAGGGGGTTTAGAGCAGTACTTC. The encoded protein is CASSQRGGLEQYF.

This clone has only one observation. The V and J genes are TRBV10-3 and TRBJ2-1, with D possibly matching TRBD1 (6 bases). This CDR3 contains 11 residues. CDR1 is ENHRY, CDR2 SYGVKD, per germline. Trimming left V 7 bases short and J 7 bases short, with 8 bases between. The CDR3 DNA reads TGTGCCATCAAGCAGGGGAATGAGCAGTTCTTC. Its translation is CAIKQGNEQFF.

The gene calls are TRBV27 and TRBJ1-1; 12 bases line up with TRBD1. V trimming: 3 bases; J trimming: 9 bases; junction bases outside the gene matches: 5. The CDR3 totals 14 residues. In germline, CDR1 is MNHEY, CDR2 SMNVEV (reference sequence). The CDR3 DNA is TGTGCCAGCAGTTTCGGGACAGGGGGCAGGAAAGCTTTCTTT. As protein: CASSFGTGGRKAFF.

This clone was detected only once. CDR3 nucleotides: TGTGCCAGCAGCCAAGAGGCTAACGGAGGGGTGGGGGAGCTGTTTTTT. It yields the protein CASSQEANGGVGELFF. The chain recombines TRBV4-2 with TRBJ2-2; tentatively, D is TRBD2 (6 bases). Germline V gene data show CDR1 as LGHNA and CDR2 as YNFKEQ. CDR3 length: 16 residues. Trimming took off 0 bases at V and 8 bases at J, with 16 bases between the two ends.

J is TRBJ2-7 and V is TRBV7-2, with a tentative D call TRBD2 (6 bases). The CDR3 has 16 amino acids. V dropped 1 base and J dropped 2 bases, with 15 bases sitting between them. Germline values: CDR1 SGHTA, CDR2 FQGNSA. The CDR3 protein is CASSLVGGRQTYEQYF. CDR3 nucleotides: TGTGCCAGCAGCTTAGTGGGTGGGAGGCAGACCTACGAGCAGTACTTC.

V is TRBV4-2 and J is TRBJ2-7; TRBD2 agrees at 7 bases. Germline CDR1 reads LGHNA; CDR2 reads YNFKEQ. The CDR3 loop spans 14 amino acids. After removal of 5 bases from V and 0 bases from J, the junction contained 4 bases not matched to a gene. The DNA for the CDR3 is TGTGCCAGCAGCTACTGGGGGGGCTCCTACGAGCAGTACTTC. It codes for CASSYWGGSYEQYF.

The chain recombines TRBV7-8 with TRBJ2-1, with 8 bases that match TRBD1. The CDR3 length is 13 residues. CDR1 and CDR2 from the germline V gene are SGHVS and FQNEAQ. J lost 15 bases, V lost 3 bases, and 10 bases had no gene match. Here the CDR3 DNA reads TGTGCCAGCAGCTTGGCCGGGACAGGTTTTTCGTTCTTC. Protein sequence: CASSLAGTGFSFF.

This clone was observed a few times. This chain joins TRBV4-3 and TRBJ2-3; 14 positions agree with TRBD2. There are 18 residues in the CDR3. V lost 1 base and J lost 2; bases outside the gene matches: 5. Germline V gives CDR1 LGHNA, CDR2 YSLEER. The CDR3 loop reads CASSQGGTSGGYTDTQYF. In nucleotides, the CDR3 is TGCGCCAGCAGCCAAGGCGGGACTAGCGGGGGTTACACAGATACGCAGTATTTT.

As regards this clone: In the same sample, other DNA sequences code for this CDR3. V usage is TRBV29-1 and J usage is TRBJ1-3; D ambiguous. V gave up 4 bases and J gave up 0 bases, with 10 bases separating them. Per the germline V gene, CDR1 is SQVTM and CDR2 is ANQGSEA. CDR3 length: 14 amino acids. CDR3 nucleotides: TGCAGCGTTGGTGGGTTGAGCTCTGGAAACACCATATATTTT. Translated: CSVGGLSSGNTIYF.

This clone was counted only a few times. The chain is built from TRBV28 and TRBJ1-1, with TRBD1 as a possible D gene (5 bases). Germline V gives CDR1 MDHEN, CDR2 SYDVKM. V lost 7 bases and J lost 5, with 14 bases in between. The CDR3 contains 13 residues. Here the CDR3 reads CASTPNGGTEAFF. The CDR3, as DNA: TGTGCCAGCACCCCCAATGGGGGGACTGAAGCTTTCTTT. The variable domain in full, completed from reference TRBV28 and TRBJ1-1, reads DVKVTQSSRYLVKRTGEKVFLECVQDMDHENMFWYRQDPGLGLRLIYFSYDVKMKEKGDIPEGYSVSREKKERFSLILESASTNQTSMYLCASTPNGGTEAFFGQGTRLTVV.

This clone is a singleton in its sample. In nucleotides, the CDR3 is TGTGCCAGCAGCGTCACTAGCGACTCGGGGCAGTTCTTC. Translated: CASSVTSDSGQFF. The gene calls are TRBV9 and TRBJ2-1, with 7 positions matching TRBD2. Germline assignment: CDR1 SGDLS and CDR2 YYNGEE. Trimming took 2 bases from V and 12 from J; bases not matched to a gene: 8. This CDR3 has 13 residues.

The CDR3 nucleotides are TGCGCCAGCAGTCAATCGGCCCAAATAACTGAAGCTTTCTTT. This gives the protein CASSQSAQITEAFF. This sequence joins TRBV23-1 and TRBJ1-1; D is undetermined. TRBV23-1 is classed as an ORF, of uncertain function. The germline V and J ends were trimmed by 0 bases and 5 bases, with 10 bases remaining between them. There are 14 residues in the CDR3.

The V and J genes are TRBV4-2 and TRBJ1-1, with TRBD1 as a possible D gene (6 bases). Trimming took off 4 bases at V and 1 base at J, with 19 bases between the two ends. CDR1 LGHNA and CDR2 YNFKEQ come from the germline V gene. This CDR3 spans 17 amino acids. As DNA, the CDR3 is TGTGCCAGCAGCCTGGGTACACAGGGTTTTGAGAACACTGAAGCTTTCTTT. The encoded protein is CASSLGTQGFENTEAFF.

The genes are TRBV19 and TRBJ2-1, with 14 bases lining up with TRBD2. Germline CDR1 LNHDA, CDR2 SQIVND (reference sequence). The CDR3 spans 15 residues. Unmatched junction bases numbered 0, after V lost 8 bases and J lost 0 bases. The CDR3 reads CASGLAGGSYNEQFF. CDR3 in DNA: TGTGCCAGTGGACTAGCGGGAGGCTCCTACAATGAGCAGTTCTTC.

V is TRBV11-1 and J is TRBJ2-2; D is unresolved. Germline V gives CDR1 SGHAT, CDR2 FQDESV (reference sequence). The CDR3 runs to 15 residues. V dropped 5 bases and J dropped 4 bases, with 14 bases sitting between them. CDR3 DNA sequence: TGTGCCAGCAGCCTCGCCTTAAACCCCACCGGGGAGCTGTTTTTT. This translates into CASSLALNPTGELFF.

This chain uses TRBV30 with TRBJ2-3; D remains unclear. The CDR3 has 11 amino acids. The germline gives CDR1 GTSNPN, CDR2 SVGIG (reference sequence). The V and J ends lost 3 bases and 7 bases respectively, with 8 bases between them. In nucleotides, the CDR3 is TGTGCCTGGAGGCCGGGCTATACGCAGTATTTT. Encoded protein: CAWRPGYTQYF.

With regard to this clone: Distinct nucleotide sequences in the sample also encode this CDR3. The chain couples TRBV28 to TRBJ1-3; perhaps TRBD1 as D (5 bases). Germline V gene data show CDR1 as MDHEN and CDR2 as SYDVKM. This CDR3 contains 13 residues. Deletions cut 6 bases from V and 7 bases from J, with 13 bases between. The CDR3: CASSPGGGNTIYF. The CDR3 DNA is TGTGCCAGCAGCCCCGGGGGTGGGAACACCATATATTTT.

This clone was detected only once. This chain joins TRBV4-2 and TRBJ2-1; TRBD1 is a possible D gene (5 bases). Trimming left V 0 bases short and J 12 bases short, with 12 bases between. This CDR3 is built from 13 residues. Germline lookup yields CDR1 LGHNA and CDR2 YNFKEQ. The CDR3 here is CASSQDRVQGQFF. DNA for the CDR3: TGTGCCAGCAGCCAAGATAGGGTCCAGGGGCAGTTCTTC.

The chain combines TRBV19 with TRBJ2-7, with a weak D call TRBD1 (6 bases). V lost 6 bases and J 2 bases, leaving 17 bases between the germline ends. The CDR3 consists of 15 residues. Germline V CDR1 and CDR2: LNHDA, SQIVND (reference sequence). The CDR3 here is CASSASHEGAYEQYF. CDR3 DNA sequence: TGTGCCAGTAGCGCTTCACACGAGGGGGCCTACGAGCAGTACTTC.